The 18 T cell receptor beta chains below were found in one sample sequenced in a study of blood T cell repertoires in COVID-19. Profiling relied on immunoSEQ multiplex PCR, and the TCRdb table lists in-frame clones only, not all of them. The sample lists some 260,000 clones; 88% were seen once. Sequencing was carried out using peripheral blood. These receptors were taken from a middle-aged woman who had recovered from COVID-19.

The chain joins TRBV24-1 to TRBJ2-3, with 9 bases lining up with TRBD1. There are 14 residues in the CDR3. The V gene's germline CDR1 is KGHDR and CDR2 SFDVKD. J was trimmed by 11 bases and V by 4 bases; bases with no gene match: 9. CDR3 in amino acids: CATSDPRDRDGQYF. CDR3 coding DNA: TGTGCCACCAGTGACCCCAGGGACAGGGACGGGCAGTATTTT.

J is TRBJ1-2 and V is TRBV6-1; 9 bases match TRBD1. The CDR3 runs to 14 residues. From germline, CDR1 is MNHNS and CDR2 SASEGT. V was clipped by 4 bases and J by 8 bases; unmatched bases: 8. CDR3 region: CASSAGQGLGGYTF. CDR3 DNA sequence: TGTGCCAGCAGTGCGGGACAGGGCTTGGGGGGCTACACCTTC.

The rearrangement joins TRBV7-9 to TRBJ1-5; D is possibly TRBD1 (5 bases). V was shortened by 1 base and J by 1 base, with 8 bases between the two germline ends. This CDR3 has 15 residues. In germline, CDR1 is SEHNR, CDR2 FQNEAQ (reference sequence). This chain's CDR3 is CASSLVRGSNQPQHF. Written as DNA, the CDR3 is TGTGCCAGCAGCTTAGTTCGGGGGAGCAATCAGCCCCAGCATTTT.

The rearrangement links TRBV7-2 to TRBJ2-7; D is unresolved. Germline lookup yields CDR1 SGHTA and CDR2 FQGNSA. V lost 2 bases to trimming and J lost 0 bases, with 5 bases between them. The CDR3 runs to 13 residues. Here the CDR3 DNA reads TGTGCCAGCAGCTTATCCCGCTCCTACGAGCAGTACTTC. Its translation is CASSLSRSYEQYF. The full variable domain, in which reference TRBV7-2 and TRBJ2-7 provide the parts outside the CDR3, is GAGVSQSPSNKVTEKGKDVELRCDPISGHTALYWYRQSLGQGLEFLIYFQGNSAPDKSGLPSDRFSAERTGGSVSTLTIQRTQQEDSAVYLCASSLSRSYEQYFGPGTRLTVT.

This chain connects TRBV5-6 to TRBJ2-3; TRBD1 aligns across 8 bases. The J segment lost 2 bases and the V segment lost 0 bases, leaving 8 bases of the junction unmatched. CDR1 is SGHDT, CDR2 YYEEEE, per germline. The length of the CDR3 is 17 residues. In nucleotides, the CDR3 is TGTGCCAGCAGCTTGGCCTTGGGCAGGGGGCTCACAGATACGCAGTATTTT. Translating it yields CASSLALGRGLTDTQYF.

This sequence joins TRBV19 and TRBJ1-5; 7 nucleotides match TRBD1. The CDR3 is made up of 14 amino acids. Trimming at V came to 6 bases and at J to 0 bases, leaving 2 bases not matched to a gene. CDR1 LNHDA and CDR2 SQIVND come from the germline V gene (reference sequence). CDR3 loop: CASSDRASNQPQHF. DNA of the CDR3: TGTGCCAGTAGCGACAGGGCTAGCAATCAGCCCCAGCATTTT.

The rearrangement links TRBV19 to TRBJ2-1; 11 bases align to TRBD2. Per the germline V gene, CDR1 is LNHDA and CDR2 is SQIVND (reference sequence). CDR3 length equals 16 residues. Germline trimming cut 7 bases from V and 8 bases from J; bases unmatched to any gene: 13. Here the CDR3 reads CASTTQLAGAGHEQFF. CDR3 nucleotide sequence: TGTGCCAGTACCACTCAACTAGCGGGGGCCGGCCATGAGCAGTTCTTC.

The chain links TRBV9 to TRBJ2-3; 8 bases line up with TRBD2. Germline V gene lookup returns CDR1 SGDLS and CDR2 YYNGEE. The ends lost 8 bases at V and 2 bases at J; junction bases unmatched: 7. The CDR3 is 14 amino acids. The CDR3 here is CASGVGRDTDTQYF. CDR3 in DNA: TGTGCCAGTGGTGTCGGGAGGGACACAGATACGCAGTATTTT.

The rearrangement uses TRBV11-2 and TRBJ2-1; 16 bases fit TRBD2. The ends lost 6 bases at V and 1 base at J; junction bases unmatched: 9. Looked up from germline, CDR1 is SGHAT and CDR2 is FQNNGV. The CDR3 length is 19 residues. For the CDR3, the DNA is TGTGCCAGCAGTGCAACCGGGACTAGCGGGAGGGGGTCCTACAATGAGCAGTTCTTC. It codes for CASSATGTSGRGSYNEQFF.

This clone was observed once. V gene TRBV13 combines with J gene TRBJ2-7; D unresolved. V lost 3 bases, J lost 1 base, and 7 bases lay in between. The germline V gene has CDR1 PRHDT and CDR2 FYEKMQ (reference sequence). The CDR3 extends over 13 amino acids. The CDR3 region is CASSFLGSYEQYF. In DNA, the CDR3 is TGTGCCAGCAGCTTTCTCGGTTCCTACGAGCAGTACTTC. Combining the CDR3 with reference TRBV13 and TRBJ2-7 gives the whole variable domain AAGVIQSPRHLIKEKRETATLKCYPIPRHDTVYWYQQGPGQDPQFLISFYEKMQSDKGSIPDRFSAQQFSDYHSELNMSSLELGDSALYFCASSFLGSYEQYFGPGTRLTVT.

The V call is TRBV19, the J call TRBJ1-5; D not resolved. Germline V gives CDR1 LNHDA, CDR2 SQIVND (reference sequence). The CDR3 length is 15 residues. V lost 3 bases and J lost 3, with 12 bases in between. The CDR3 region is CASSIGVVNNQPQHF. CDR3 bases: TGTGCCAGTAGTATCGGGGTCGTGAACAATCAGCCCCAGCATTTT.

V usage is TRBV5-1 and J usage is TRBJ1-5, with TRBD1 identical over 7 bases. The germline CDR1 and CDR2 sequences are SGHRS and YFSETQ. The CDR3 is made up of 16 amino acids. V was clipped by 8 bases and J by 0 bases; unmatched bases: 11. The CDR3 DNA reads TGCGCCAGTAAACAGGGGACCCGACTTAGCAATCAGCCCCAGCATTTT. Residues: CASKQGTRLSNQPQHF.

The DNA of the CDR3 is TGTGCCAGCAGCCCGGGTGGCCGGGATCTAGCTGGAAACACCATATATTTT. Translating it yields CASSPGGRDLAGNTIYF. The chain couples TRBV3-1 (or the pseudogene TRBV3-2) to TRBJ1-3; D remains unclear. The CDR3 is made up of 17 amino acids. Trimming pared 4 bases from V and 2 bases from J, leaving 18 bases between. Germline CDR1 is LGHDT and CDR2 is YNNKEL (reference sequence).

J is TRBJ2-5 and V is TRBV7-9; 9 bases are shared with TRBD2. The V gene end was trimmed by 1 base and the J gene end by 1 base; junction bases not matched to a gene: 7. Germline CDR1 SEHNR, CDR2 FQNEAQ (reference sequence). CDR3 length: 17 residues. CDR3: CASSLGVSGRAQETQYF. The DNA of the CDR3 is TGTGCCAGCAGCTTAGGGGTTAGCGGGAGAGCCCAAGAGACCCAGTACTTC.

This chain connects TRBV25-1 to TRBJ2-1, with D possibly TRBD1 on 5 matching bases. Germline CDR1 and CDR2: MGHDK and SYGVNS. The CDR3 spans 14 residues. V lost 8 bases and J 0 bases, leaving 11 bases between the germline ends. The CDR3 DNA reads TGTGCCAGCGACGCTGGACACTCCTACAATGAGCAGTTCTTC. It specifies CASDAGHSYNEQFF.

Only a few counts were recorded for this clone. V gene TRBV2 combines with J gene TRBJ1-2; a weak D match, TRBD1 (6 bases). The CDR3 runs 16 residues. The V end lost 1 base, the J end lost 5 bases, and 17 bases lay between the germline ends. CDR1 SNHLY and CDR2 FYNNEI come from the germline V gene. This chain's CDR3 is CASSEGSRDTEYGYTF. In DNA form, the CDR3 reads TGTGCCAGCAGTGAAGGTTCCAGGGACACGGAGTATGGCTACACCTTC.

The chain combines TRBV7-2 with TRBJ1-6, with 8 bases aligning to TRBD1. The CDR3 contains 14 residues. With 8 bases clipped from V and 6 bases from J, the junction kept 6 bases outside the gene matches. Per the germline V gene, CDR1 is SGHTA and CDR2 is FQGNSA. The CDR3 loop is CASRSGGSNSPLHF. The CDR3 nucleotides read TGTGCCAGCCGTTCAGGGGGCTCTAATTCACCCCTCCACTTT.

The rearrangement links TRBV7-7 to TRBJ2-5; 8 positions agree with TRBD2. After removal of 5 bases from V and 7 bases from J, the junction contained 3 bases not matched to a gene. This CDR3 comprises 12 residues. Germline V lookup: CDR1 SSHAT, CDR2 FNYEAQ (reference sequence). CDR3 DNA sequence: TGTGCCAGCAGCCCCGGGGGGGGGACCCAGTACTTC. Translation: CASSPGGGTQYF. Variable domain in full (rest from reference TRBV7-7 and TRBJ2-5): GAGVSQSPRYKVTKRGQDVTLRCDPISSHATLYWYQQALGQGPEFLTYFNYEAQPDKSGLPSDRFSAERPEGSISTLTIQRTEQRDSAMYRCASSPGGGTQYFGPGTRLLVL.